The 11 T cell receptor beta chains listed next were all sequenced from one sample in a study of T cells after yellow fever vaccination (dated by TCRdb to about 2019). The treatment or condition tag for this specimen amounts to: live attenuated yellow fever vaccine strain. Libraries came from 5' RACE. The reads were generated on an Illumina HiSeq 2500. TCRdb trimmed public reads at Q25 via fastp, called clones via MiXCR and kept in-frame beta chains. Entries that share a CDR3 protein sequence are merged under the most common genes and DNA. The sample includes fewer than 400,000 distinct CDR3 sequences, with under 7.5% observed a single time. Over 12% of the sample is in the top ten clones. The sample in question was PBMCs, obtained 5 days after the yellow fever booster vaccination. Source of these receptors: a young man who received the YFV17D yellow fever vaccine.

This clonotype was detected ten times or more. The chain joins TRBV28 to TRBJ2-4; TRBD2 aligns across 7 bases. V shed 6 bases and J 9 bases; nucleotides not matched to a gene: 8. The CDR3 spans 13 residues. Germline CDR1 and CDR2: MDHEN and SYDVKM. For the CDR3, the DNA is TGTGCCAGCAGCACTGCGGGGGTGAGCATTCAGTACTTC. Its protein is CASSTAGVSIQYF.

This rearrangement joins TRBV20-1 to TRBJ2-1; D unresolved. The CDR3 totals 18 residues. The ends were cut back, 0 bases at V and 0 bases at J, with 18 bases in the middle. CDR1 is DFQATT and CDR2 is SNEGSKA in the germline V gene (reference sequence). The CDR3 protein is CSARDPSLGFSSYNEQFF. The CDR3 bases are TGCAGTGCTAGAGATCCATCTCTCGGGTTTAGCTCCTACAATGAGCAGTTCTTC.

V gene TRBV4-3 combines with J gene TRBJ2-2, with a tentative D call TRBD2 (6 bases). This CDR3 spans 14 amino acids. CDR1 LGHNA and CDR2 YSLEER come from the germline V gene. Between the trimmed V and J ends, which lost 3 bases and 7 bases, there was a span of 12 bases. Written as DNA, the CDR3 is TGCGCCAGCAGCCAGACCCTCGGGGGCGGGGAGCTGTTTTTT. This codes for CASSQTLGGGELFF.

The table lists this clonotype with many counts. The V call is TRBV5-1, the J call TRBJ2-1; D gene uncertain. There are 11 residues in the CDR3. V was pared by 0 bases and J by 13 bases, with 8 bases between. CDR1 and CDR2 (germline): SGHRS, YFSETQ. CDR3 in DNA: TGCGCCAGCAGCTTGGAAGGCGTACAGTTCTTC. Its translation: CASSLEGVQFF.

In its sample, this clonotype was seen a few times. The V and J genes are TRBV7-2 and TRBJ2-5; no clear D. Germline CDR1 reads SGHTA; CDR2 reads FQGNSA. Trimming shortened V by 4 bases and J by 5 bases, and 5 bases separated the two germline ends. The CDR3 is 11 residues long. CDR3 sequence (DNA): TGTGCCAGCAGCTGGGATGAGACCCAGTACTTC. Protein: CASSWDETQYF.

The chain joins TRBV18 to TRBJ2-3; 9 bases are shared with TRBD1. The CDR3 is made up of 15 amino acids. Germline CDR1 KGHSH, CDR2 LQKENI. V lost 3 bases, J lost 4 bases, and 5 bases stayed unmatched. The CDR3 nucleotides are TGTGCCAGCTCACCGGGACAGGGTCGTTCAGATACGCAGTATTTT. Encoded protein: CASSPGQGRSDTQYF.

This chain uses TRBV12-3 or TRBV12-4 with TRBJ2-3; TRBD2 matches at 8 bases. V was clipped by 3 bases and J by 5 bases; unmatched bases: 7. The CDR3 consists of 15 residues. This CDR3 is CASSFAGGGGDTQYF. The CDR3 nucleotides are TGTGCCAGCAGTTTCGCGGGAGGAGGCGGAGATACGCAGTATTTT.

Many counts were recorded for this clonotype. The chain couples TRBV5-1 to TRBJ2-2; TRBD2 matches 12 bases. The CDR3 sequence is 17 residues long. Per the germline V gene, CDR1 is SGHRS and CDR2 is YFSETQ. The V and J ends lost 1 base and 4 bases, in that order; junction bases with no gene match: 5. CDR3 bases: TGCGCCAGCAGCTTGTTCTCGGGACTAGCGGGCACCGGGGAGCTGTTTTTT. This encodes CASSLFSGLAGTGELFF.

The J gene is TRBJ1-1, the V gene TRBV7-9; 9 nucleotides agree with TRBD1. Germline trimming cut 4 bases from V and 0 bases from J; bases unmatched to any gene: 3. This CDR3 has 15 residues. Looked up from germline, CDR1 is SEHNR and CDR2 is FQNEAQ (reference sequence). The CDR3 DNA sequence: TGTGCCAGCAGCTCACGGACAGGGGTGAACACTGAAGCTTTCTTT. This sequence encodes CASSSRTGVNTEAFF.

V and J are TRBV3-1 and TRBJ2-7; no firm D call. Germline loops: CDR1 LGHDT, CDR2 YNNKEL (reference sequence). Trimming took 0 bases from V and 3 from J, leaving 6 bases between them. This CDR3 contains 13 residues. CDR3 loop: CASSQDPYYEQYF. CDR3 sequence (DNA): TGTGCCAGCAGCCAAGATCCCTACTACGAGCAGTACTTC.

The gene calls are TRBV7-2 and TRBJ2-3; 7 positions match TRBD1. There are 15 residues in the CDR3. V dropped 4 bases and J dropped 1; count of bases not matched to a gene: 5. Germline V CDR1 and CDR2: SGHTA, FQGNSA. Here the CDR3 DNA reads TGTGCCAGCAGCTCCGAGGGGGCTCGCACAGATACGCAGTATTTT. It is translated as CASSSEGARTDTQYF.